The 27 T cell receptor beta chains presented below share a single source sample, sequenced in a study of OX40 agonist ivuxolimab in advanced cancers. Profiling relied on immunoSEQ multiplex PCR, and the TCRdb table lists in-frame clones only, not all of them. The sample yields approximately 74,000 clones, approximately 92% seen once. The sequences come from CD4+ or CD8+ T cells sorted from blood, collected in a trial of the OX40 agonist ivuxolimab. Receptors originate from an adult with an advanced solid tumor such as melanoma, head and neck, liver or kidney cancer.

The chain recombines TRBV20-1 with TRBJ2-5; the D gene is possibly TRBD2 (6 bases). The CDR3 covers 10 residues. Between the trimmed V and J ends, which lost 7 bases and 5 bases, there was a span of 8 bases. Germline loops: CDR1 DFQATT, CDR2 SNEGSKA (reference sequence). The CDR3 coding sequence is TGCAGTGTAGGAGGGGAGACCCAGTACTTC. It is translated as CSVGGETQYF.

Regarding this clone: Its ends do not fully match the called genes, so a read error is possible. The chain is built from TRBV4-2 and TRBJ2-1, with unresolved D. The CDR3 sequence is 13 residues long. The germline gives CDR1 LGHNA, CDR2 YNFKEQ. This CDR3 reads CASSQVGGPPTVF. CDR3 coding DNA: TGTGCCAGCAGCCAAGTGGGCGGTCCCCCCACTGTCTTC.

The chain uses TRBV11-3 and TRBJ2-1; 15 positions match TRBD2. CDR1 is SGHNT and CDR2 is YENEEA in the germline V gene. V shed 3 bases, J shed 4 bases, and the junction held 1 base outside the gene matches. This CDR3 region has 16 residues. The CDR3 DNA is TGTGCCAGCAGCTTGGGACTAGCGGGGGGTTACAATGAGCAGTTCTTC. Its protein is CASSLGLAGGYNEQFF.

This clone has only a few counts. The gene calls are TRBV6-6 and TRBJ1-1; D call uncertain. Germline V gene sequence: CDR1 MNHNY, CDR2 SVGAGI (reference sequence). There are 14 residues in the CDR3. V lost 2 bases and J 1 base, leaving 8 bases between the germline ends. The CDR3 region is CASSYTSENTEAFF. The CDR3 nucleotides are TGTGCCAGCAGTTACACGTCTGAGAACACTGAAGCTTTCTTT.

The chain uses TRBV28 and TRBJ2-7; 12 positions agree with TRBD2. The V gene end was trimmed by 5 bases and the J gene end by 3 bases; junction bases not matched to a gene: 14. This CDR3 region has 18 residues. Germline V lookup: CDR1 MDHEN, CDR2 SYDVKM. CDR3 bases: TGTGCCAGCAGTCCGCCCCCTAGCGGGAGGGCGTCCAACTACGAGCAGTACTTC. Residues: CASSPPPSGRASNYEQYF.

This chain joins TRBV10-3 and TRBJ2-5; D is possibly TRBD2 (6 bases). The J call may be mistaken, given a closer DNA end match to TRBJ2-7. This CDR3 region has 15 residues. In germline, CDR1 is ENHRY, CDR2 SYGVKD. The CDR3 region is CAIRGAATSSYEQYF. DNA for the CDR3: TGTGCCATCCGAGGGGCAGCGACTAGCTCCTACGAGCAGTACTTC.

As DNA, the CDR3 is TGTGCCAGCAGCTTAGAGGGGCCACTTGACTCCTACAATGAGCAGTTCTTC. Its protein product is CASSLEGPLDSYNEQFF. V usage is TRBV11-1 and J usage is TRBJ2-1; weak D call: TRBD1 (5 bases). This CDR3 contains 17 residues. CDR1 and CDR2 (germline): SGHAT, FQDESV (reference sequence). Trimming took off 1 base at V and 0 bases at J, with 13 bases between the two ends.

This clone was detected only once. V gene TRBV5-1 combines with J gene TRBJ2-1; D remains unclear. Germline loops: CDR1 SGHRS, CDR2 YFSETQ. V lost 0 bases to trimming and J lost 3 bases, with 4 bases between them. The CDR3 has 13 residues. The CDR3 region has the DNA TGCGCCAGCAGCTTGGGGAACTACAATGAGCAGTTCTTC. This gives the protein CASSLGNYNEQFF.

The chain joins TRBV19 to TRBJ2-2; TRBD2 agrees at 7 bases. V dropped 7 bases and J dropped 0; count of bases not matched to a gene: 8. CDR3 length: 16 amino acids. Germline CDR1 LNHDA, CDR2 SQIVND (reference sequence). The DNA of the CDR3 is TGTGCCAGTATTGCCTCTAGCGGATCGAACACCGGGGAGCTGTTTTTT. This codes for CASIASSGSNTGELFF.

For the CDR3, the DNA is TGTGCCAGCAGTGACGGGATCCAAGAGACCCAGTACTTC. Amino acids: CASSDGIQETQYF. The V call is TRBV2, the J call TRBJ2-5; tentatively, D is TRBD2 (5 bases). Trimming took off 3 bases at V and 1 base at J, with 6 bases between the two ends. The CDR3 is 13 amino acids. Germline V gives CDR1 SNHLY, CDR2 FYNNEI.

The chain combines TRBV5-6 with TRBJ1-4; D remains ambiguous. Germline loops: CDR1 SGHDT, CDR2 YYEEEE. V gave up 4 bases and J gave up 1 base, with 11 bases separating them. The CDR3 length is 15 residues. DNA of the CDR3: TGTGCCAGCAGCACGGACGGACTAACTAATGAAAAACTGTTTTTT. Its protein is CASSTDGLTNEKLFF.

The CDR3 region is CASSFGSGDTIYF. The CDR3 bases are TGTGCCAGCAGCTTTGGGTCGGGGGACACCATATATTTT. V usage is TRBV11-2 and J usage is TRBJ1-3; D is perhaps TRBD1 (5 bases). Germline V lookup: CDR1 SGHAT, CDR2 FQNNGV. The germline V and J ends were trimmed by 3 bases and 8 bases, with 11 bases remaining between them. The CDR3 is 13 residues long. Filled out from reference TRBV11-2 and TRBJ1-3, the complete variable domain reads EAGVAQSPRYKIIEKRQSVAFWCNPISGHATLYWYQQILGQGPKLLIQFQNNGVVDDSQLPKDRFSAERLKGVDSTLKIQPAKLEDSAVYLCASSFGSGDTIYFGEGSWLTVV.

This rearrangement joins TRBV7-9 to TRBJ1-5; D not resolved. This CDR3 spans 15 amino acids. Germline V gene lookup returns CDR1 SEHNR and CDR2 FQNEAQ (reference sequence). Deletions cut 4 bases from V and 0 bases from J, with 10 bases between. CDR3 in amino acids: CASSSTVNSNQPQHF. Here the CDR3 DNA reads TGTGCCAGCAGCTCAACAGTCAATAGCAATCAGCCCCAGCATTTT.

This sequence joins TRBV6-1 and TRBJ1-1; 10 nucleotides align to TRBD1. Germline-derived CDR1 and CDR2 are MNHNS and SASEGT. CDR3 length equals 15 residues. V shed 7 bases and J 0 bases; nucleotides not matched to a gene: 5. Here the CDR3 reads CASTGTGEMNTEAFF. In DNA form, the CDR3 reads TGTGCCAGCACCGGGACAGGGGAGATGAACACTGAAGCTTTCTTT.

This rearrangement joins TRBV7-8 to TRBJ1-3; maybe TRBD1 (5 bases). The CDR3 extends over 16 amino acids. Trimming removed 0 bases at V and 0 bases at J, with 9 bases between. Germline loops: CDR1 SGHVS, CDR2 FQNEAQ. CDR3 DNA: TGTGCCAGCAGCTTAGCGCGGGGGAGCTCTGGAAACACCATATATTTT. Its protein is CASSLARGSSGNTIYF.

The chain couples TRBV7-2 to TRBJ2-1; 11 nucleotides align to TRBD1. Germline CDR1 and CDR2: SGHTA and FQGNSA. V trimming: 5 bases; J trimming: 2 bases; junction bases outside the gene matches: 5. The CDR3 has 16 amino acids. The CDR3 reads CASSPLGQGAYNEQFF. CDR3 coding DNA: TGTGCCAGCAGCCCACTGGGACAGGGGGCCTACAATGAGCAGTTCTTC.

The CDR3 coding sequence is TGTGCCAGCAGCTTAGCGTACACGCCCTCCTCTGAAGCTTTCTTT. It encodes CASSLAYTPSSEAFF. This rearrangement joins TRBV7-8 to TRBJ1-1; D remains ambiguous. Germline lookup yields CDR1 SGHVS and CDR2 FQNEAQ. Trimming removed 0 bases at V and 6 bases at J, with 14 bases between. The CDR3 runs 15 residues.

The chain is built from TRBV2 and TRBJ2-5; no clear D. Germline V gene data show CDR1 as SNHLY and CDR2 as FYNNEI. Trimming left V 4 bases short and J 3 bases short, with 15 bases between. The CDR3 contains 15 residues. In DNA form, the CDR3 reads TGTGCCAGCAGTGTCAATTCCCTGAAGGAAGAGACCCAGTACTTC. Its protein is CASSVNSLKEETQYF.

V usage is TRBV5-1 and J usage is TRBJ2-1; 11 bases match TRBD2. From germline, CDR1 is SGHRS and CDR2 YFSETQ. There are 15 residues in the CDR3. V was clipped by 5 bases and J by 0 bases; unmatched bases: 1. CDR3 coding DNA: TGCGCCAGCAGAACTAGCGGGAGCTCCTACAATGAGCAGTTCTTC. Protein: CASRTSGSSYNEQFF.

V is TRBV5-4 and J is TRBJ1-2; D unresolved. Germline V CDR1 and CDR2: SGHNT, YYREEE (reference sequence). V was pared by 0 bases and J by 8 bases, with 8 bases between. This CDR3 has 12 residues. CDR3 region: CASSLDLGGYTF. CDR3 in DNA: TGTGCCAGCAGCTTGGATTTGGGGGGCTACACCTTC.

The chain recombines TRBV11-3 with TRBJ2-2; 10 bases align to TRBD1. Unmatched junction bases numbered 9, after V lost 5 bases and J lost 6 bases. The germline V gene encodes CDR1 SGHNT and CDR2 YENEEA. The CDR3 spans 16 residues. CDR3 residues: CASSPRDRGVAGELFF. DNA for the CDR3: TGTGCCAGCAGCCCGCGGGACAGGGGAGTGGCCGGGGAGCTGTTTTTT.

The chain links TRBV30 to TRBJ1-6, with D tentatively TRBD1 (6 bases). Germline values: CDR1 GTSNPN, CDR2 SVGIG (reference sequence). This CDR3 contains 13 residues. V lost 4 bases, J lost 9 bases, and 13 bases lay in between. The CDR3 region has the DNA TGTGCCTGGAAGGGACATCCCGGTTCACCCCTCCACTTT. This codes for CAWKGHPGSPLHF.

The chain recombines TRBV14 with TRBJ1-2, with D hard to call. The CDR3 sequence is 15 residues long. V was pared by 0 bases and J by 4 bases, with 12 bases between. CDR1 and CDR2 (germline): SGHDN, FVKESK. The CDR3 bases are TGTGCCAGCAGCCAAGATTTCAAAGGACTCTATGGCTACACCTTC. Translation gives CASSQDFKGLYGYTF.

J is TRBJ1-4 and V is TRBV29-1; maybe TRBD1 (5 bases). In germline, CDR1 is SQVTM, CDR2 ANQGSEA. This CDR3 comprises 14 residues. Trimming removed 0 bases at V and 6 bases at J, with 11 bases between. The CDR3 coding sequence is TGCAGCGTTGAAGATTCGGGGGGGGATGAAAAACTGTTTTTT. Encoded protein: CSVEDSGGDEKLFF.

The chain joins TRBV25-1 to TRBJ2-3; no definite D call. CDR1 and CDR2 (germline): MGHDK, SYGVNS. V gave up 4 bases and J gave up 5 bases, with 10 bases separating them. This CDR3 contains 13 residues. CDR3 coding DNA: TGTGCCAGCAGTGTACAGACCCTAGATACGCAGTATTTT. Its protein product is CASSVQTLDTQYF.

The rearrangement joins TRBV2 to TRBJ2-5; 8 nucleotides match TRBD1. V gave up 6 bases and J gave up 4 bases; unmatched junction bases: 7. This CDR3 has 14 residues. Germline lookup yields CDR1 SNHLY and CDR2 FYNNEI. CDR3 bases: TGTGCCAGCAGGAACGGACAGGGCTTAGAGACCCAGTACTTC. This encodes CASRNGQGLETQYF.

This chain links TRBV10-1 with TRBJ2-3; D possibly corresponds to TRBD2 (5 bases). Trimming left V 5 bases short and J 3 bases short, with 18 bases between. Germline loops: CDR1 WNHNN, CDR2 SYGVQD (reference sequence). The CDR3 runs 16 residues. The CDR3 DNA reads as TGCGCCAGCAGTACAGCCGGGAAAACCCTGACAGATACGCAGTATTTT. Its protein is CASSTAGKTLTDTQYF.